The rows below give T cell receptor beta chains drawn from one sample of a study of cytomegalovirus exposure and HLA in healthy donors. Profiling relied on immunoSEQ multiplex PCR, and the TCRdb table lists in-frame clones only, not all of them. The repertoire holds around 130,000 clones, with around 78% as singletons. The sequenced sample was PBMCs. The receptors come from a woman between 50 and 59 years old in good health and CMV-seronegative. CDR3s include the opening cysteine and the closing phenylalanine or tryptophan. The D gene is left open where the match is weak. A clone size is listed for some rows: how often the clone was seen (once, few, many), or a class if it is expanded.

clone_size,v_call,j_call,d_call,cdr3_aa,cdr3_nt
once,TRBV30,TRBJ2-2,NA,CAWSTRLGELFF,TGTGCCTGGAGTACCAGGCTGGGGGAGCTGTTTTTT
once,TRBV19,TRBJ2-1,NA,CASKQGRWNEQFF,TGTGCCAGTAAGCAGGGAAGGTGGAATGAGCAGTTCTTC
NA,TRBV6-1,TRBJ2-7,NA,CASSVTGINYEQYF,TGTGCCAGCAGTGTAACAGGGATTAACTACGAGCAGTACTTC
once,TRBV4-3,TRBJ2-7,NA,CASSQAGTGSYEQYF,TGCGCCAGCAGCCAAGCAGGGACTGGATCCTACGAGCAGTACTTC
NA,TRBV15,TRBJ1-4,TRBD1,CATSRVPTGVGEKLFF,TGTGCCACCAGCAGAGTCCCCACAGGGGTAGGGGAAAAACTGTTTTTT
NA,TRBV29-1,TRBJ1-2,TRBD1,CSAATQGSYGYTF,TGCAGCGCTGCGACACAGGGGAGCTATGGCTACACCTTC
once,TRBV9,TRBJ1-1,NA,CASSTRQTDTEAFF,TGTGCCAGCAGCACCCGACAGACTGACACTGAAGCTTTCTTT
NA,TRBV9,TRBJ1-1,NA,CASSVVGERTEAFF,TGTGCCAGCAGCGTAGTTGGGGAGCGAACTGAAGCTTTCTTT
once,TRBV6-1,TRBJ2-7,TRBD1,CASSEFGPGGNEQYF,TGTGCCAGCAGTGAATTTGGCCCAGGGGGCAACGAGCAGTACTTC
NA,TRBV7-2,TRBJ1-1,TRBD1,CASSRQGVRRSEAFF,TGTGCCAGCAGTCGACAGGGTGTGCGGAGGAGTGAAGCTTTCTTT
NA,TRBV15,TRBJ2-1,TRBD2,CATSSSRLAGEQGFWFF,TGTGCCACCAGCAGTTCTCGACTAGCGGGAGAGCAAGGTTTCTGGTTCTTC
NA,TRBV5-1,TRBJ2-3,NA,CASSSAGAFTDTQYF,TGCGCCAGCAGCTCAGCAGGGGCATTCACAGATACGCAGTATTTT
NA,TRBV7-9,TRBJ1-5,TRBD1,CASSLAGTGGVGNQPQHF,TGTGCCAGCAGCTTAGCCGGGACAGGGGGCGTGGGGAATCAGCCCCAGCATTTT
NA,TRBV9,TRBJ2-7,TRBD2,CASSVGSGGVGEQYF,TGTGCCAGCAGCGTAGGGTCGGGAGGCGTAGGCGAGCAGTACTTC
once,TRBV19,TRBJ2-1,TRBD1,CASSKRQGPIYSYNEQFF,TGTGCCAGTAGTAAGAGACAGGGCCCGATTTATTCCTACAATGAGCAGTTCTTC
NA,TRBV28,TRBJ2-7,TRBD2,CASSTGLARYEQYF,TGTGCCAGCAGTACAGGACTAGCTCGGTACGAGCAGTACTTC
few,TRBV2,TRBJ2-6,NA,CASRAPGPPSGANVLTF,TGTGCCAGCAGAGCCCCAGGTCCTCCCTCTGGGGCCAACGTCCTGACTTTC
NA,TRBV19,TRBJ2-6,TRBD1,CASSSGTALVLTF,TGTGCCAGTTCCTCCGGGACAGCACTCGTCCTGACTTTC
NA,TRBV9,TRBJ2-7,NA,CASSVASGGSPYEQYF,TGTGCCAGCAGCGTAGCTTCGGGGGGCTCCCCCTACGAGCAGTACTTC
NA,TRBV2,TRBJ2-1,TRBD1,CASSGTGDGDNEQFF,TGTGCCAGCAGTGGAACAGGGGACGGTGACAATGAGCAGTTCTTC
NA,TRBV6-5,TRBJ1-5,NA,CASRGGGGNQPQHF,TGTGCCAGCAGGGGGGGTGGGGGCAATCAGCCCCAGCATTTT
once,TRBV7-9,TRBJ1-4,TRBD1,CSSSSGDRVSGNEKLFF,TGTTCCAGCAGCTCAGGGGACAGGGTGTCGGGGAATGAAAAACTGTTTTTT
NA,TRBV20-1,TRBJ1-1,NA,CSADSNTEAFF,TGCAGTGCGGACTCCAACACTGAAGCTTTCTTT
NA,TRBV27,TRBJ2-7,TRBD2,CASSSNLAENSYEQYF,TGTGCCAGCAGCTCGAACCTAGCGGAGAATTCCTACGAGCAGTACTTC
NA,TRBV4-3,TRBJ2-1,TRBD2,CASSLLAGNSYNEQFF,TGCGCCAGCAGCCTCCTAGCGGGAAATTCCTACAATGAGCAGTTCTTC
NA,TRBV6-1,TRBJ1-4,TRBD1,CASSGRARKTGGTNEKLFF,TGTGCCAGCAGTGGGAGGGCACGAAAGACAGGGGGAACTAATGAAAAACTGTTTTTT
once,TRBV28,TRBJ1-1,NA,CASSLMSGRTLTEAFF,TGTGCCAGCAGTTTAATGTCGGGTCGAACACTAACTGAAGCTTTCTTT
NA,TRBV7-2,TRBJ2-7,TRBD2,CASSEATSGRTTYEQYF,TGTGCCAGCAGCGAAGCAACTAGCGGGAGGACGACGTACGAGCAGTACTTC
NA,TRBV7-2,TRBJ1-5,TRBD1,CASSSQTGGNQPQNF,TGTGCCAGCAGCTCCCAGACAGGGGGGAATCAGCCCCAGAATTTT
NA,TRBV5-6,TRBJ1-2,TRBD1,CASSLLGGGADYGYTF,TGTGCCAGCAGCTTGTTAGGAGGGGGCGCGGACTATGGCTACACCTTC
NA,TRBV6-5,TRBJ2-1,NA,CASRLLSSYNEQFF,TGTGCCAGCCGCTTATTGAGCTCCTACAATGAGCAGTTCTTC
NA,TRBV7-6,TRBJ1-3,NA,CASSLAGVGNTIYF,TGTGCCAGCAGCTTAGCAGGGGTCGGAAACACCATATATTTT
NA,TRBV7-3,TRBJ2-7,NA,CASSLTGVSSYEQYF,TGTGCCAGCAGCTTGACAGGTGTGAGCTCCTACGAGCAGTACTTC
NA,TRBV28,TRBJ1-5,TRBD1,CASRSGQVQPQHF,TGTGCCAGCAGATCGGGACAGGTTCAGCCCCAGCATTTT
NA,TRBV19,TRBJ2-2,NA,CASSIALYTGELFF,TGTGCCAGTAGTATAGCTCTCTACACCGGGGAGCTGTTTTTT
NA,TRBV7-9,TRBJ2-7,TRBD1,CASSLGQGADEQYF,TGTGCCAGCAGCTTAGGACAGGGGGCGGACGAGCAGTACTTC
NA,TRBV7-2,TRBJ2-7,NA,CASSLGRGDEQYF,TGTGCCAGCAGCTTAGGCAGGGGGGACGAGCAGTACTTC
NA,TRBV5-1,TRBJ2-3,TRBD2,CASSLEGAGGLTDTQYF,TGCGCCAGCAGCTTGGAGGGAGCGGGAGGGCTCACAGATACGCAGTATTTT
NA,TRBV28,TRBJ2-7,TRBD2,CASSLLAGETYEQYF,TGTGCCAGCAGCCTACTAGCGGGGGAGACCTACGAGCAGTACTTC
NA,TRBV19,TRBJ1-4,TRBD1,CASSFRQGVYEKLFF,TGTGCCAGTAGTTTTCGACAGGGGGTTTATGAAAAACTGTTTTTT
NA,TRBV7-2,TRBJ2-5,TRBD2,CASSPRLAGGSWETQYF,TGTGCCAGCAGCCCAAGACTAGCGGGAGGTTCTTGGGAGACCCAGTACTTC
NA,TRBV30,TRBJ2-2,NA,CAWTGMGTGELFF,TGTGCCTGGACAGGGATGGGCACCGGGGAGCTGTTTTTT
NA,TRBV11-2,TRBJ1-2,NA,CASSFQGSGYTF,TGTGCCAGCAGCTTCCAGGGGAGTGGCTACACCTTC
NA,TRBV4-2,TRBJ2-2,NA,CASSRAETGGTGELFF,TGTGCCAGCAGCCGGGCGGAGACAGGTGGGACCGGGGAGCTGTTTTTT